The 2 T cell receptor beta chains presented below share a single source sample, sequenced in a study of cytomegalovirus exposure and HLA in healthy donors. In the PCR, 60 Vbeta and 13 Jbeta primers were used. Clones were sequenced by immunoSEQ multiplex PCR, and TCRdb holds only the in-frame ones, with some missing. The sample lists 100,000 or so clones; over 70% were seen once. The sample was PBMCs. The receptors stem from a male donor in good health and CMV-seronegative.

The table lists this clone with a count of one. The chain has TRBV19 and TRBJ2-1; the D is unclear. Germline V CDR1 and CDR2: LNHDA, SQIVND (reference sequence). The CDR3 runs 17 residues. With 3 bases removed from V and 0 bases from J, the gap between germline ends came to 15 bases. CDR3 sequence (DNA): TGTGCCAGTAGTATCGGGTTTAGTCTCCACTCCTACAATGAGCAGTTCTTC. Protein sequence: CASSIGFSLHSYNEQFF.

This chain uses TRBV11-2 with TRBJ2-3; no reliable D call. The length of the CDR3 is 12 residues. V was pared by 8 bases and J by 3 bases, with 9 bases between. The germline V gene has CDR1 SGHAT and CDR2 FQNNGV. CDR3 region: CASLAGTDTQYF. The CDR3 DNA is TGTGCCAGCCTCGCCGGGACAGATACGCAGTATTTT. The whole variable domain, filled in from reference TRBV11-2 and TRBJ2-3, reads EAGVAQSPRYKIIEKRQSVAFWCNPISGHATLYWYQQILGQGPKLLIQFQNNGVVDDSQLPKDRFSAERLKGVDSTLKIQPAKLEDSAVYLCASLAGTDTQYFGPGTRLTVL.